These 3 T cell receptor beta chains originate from one sample sequenced in a study of T cell responses to AZD1222 COVID-19 vaccine. The assay was immunoSEQ multiplex PCR, and TCRdb's table has in-frame clones only and misses some. The repertoire consists of about 180,000 clones, with 90% to 95% occurring once and the leading ten covering approximately 0.98%. Sequences were derived from peripheral blood, sampled 28 days after the second dose of the MenACWY control vaccine. The source is an adult who received the MenACWY meningococcal vaccine as a control.

This chain connects TRBV19 to TRBJ2-3, with 11 bases aligning to TRBD2. V lost 4 bases and J lost 3; bases outside the gene matches: 9. CDR1 is LNHDA, CDR2 SQIVND, per germline (reference sequence). CDR3 length equals 17 residues. CDR3 sequence reads: CASSSSTSGGWTDTQYF. The CDR3, as DNA: TGTGCCAGTAGTAGTTCTACTAGCGGGGGTTGGACAGATACGCAGTATTTT.

The CDR3 sequence is CASSAGLISTGELFF. The CDR3 DNA reads as TGTGCCAGCAGCGCGGGACTTATATCCACCGGGGAGCTGTTTTTT. The chain carries TRBV7-2 and TRBJ2-2, with TRBD2 as a possible D gene (6 bases). The ends were cut back, 5 bases at V and 4 bases at J, with 14 bases in the middle. This CDR3 is built from 15 residues. Germline V gene lookup returns CDR1 SGHTA and CDR2 FQGNSA.

CDR3 loop: CASSPGLRSNQPQHF. DNA for the CDR3: TGTGCCAGCAGTCCGGGACTCAGAAGCAATCAGCCCCAGCATTTT. The chain couples TRBV6-2 or TRBV6-3 to TRBJ1-5, with a possible D match to TRBD1 (5 bases). V shed 5 bases and J shed 1 base, with 12 bases lying between them. CDR3 length: 15 residues. In germline, CDR1 is MNHEY, CDR2 SVGEGT.